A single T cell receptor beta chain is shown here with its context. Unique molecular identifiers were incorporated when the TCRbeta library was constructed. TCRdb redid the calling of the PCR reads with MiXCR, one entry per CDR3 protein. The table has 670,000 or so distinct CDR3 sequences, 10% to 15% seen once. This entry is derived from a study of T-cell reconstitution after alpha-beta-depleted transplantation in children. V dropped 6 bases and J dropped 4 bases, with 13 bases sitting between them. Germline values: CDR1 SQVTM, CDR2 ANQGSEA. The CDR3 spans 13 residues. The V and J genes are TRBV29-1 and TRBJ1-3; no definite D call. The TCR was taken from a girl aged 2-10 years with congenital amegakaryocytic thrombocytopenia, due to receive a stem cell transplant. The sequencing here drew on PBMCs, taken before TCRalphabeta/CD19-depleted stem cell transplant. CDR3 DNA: TGCAGCGTCGCGGGCACCGCAGGAAACACCATATATTTT. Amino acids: CSVAGTAGNTIYF.